The 12 T cell receptor beta chains listed next were all sequenced from one sample in a study of cytomegalovirus exposure and HLA in healthy donors. Amplification used 60 Vbeta primers and 13 Jbeta primers. Clones were sequenced by immunoSEQ multiplex PCR, and TCRdb holds only the in-frame ones, with some missing. The repertoire holds 150,000 or so clones, with around 72% as singletons. Sequenced input: PBMCs. Receptor source: a woman aged 40 to 50 in good health and CMV-seropositive.

The chain recombines TRBV19 with TRBJ1-2; 12 bases map to TRBD1. Trimming took 3 bases from V and 4 from J; bases not matched to a gene: 6. The germline gives CDR1 LNHDA, CDR2 SQIVND (reference sequence). CDR3 length equals 16 residues. The CDR3 DNA is TGTGCCAGTAGTATGGGGACAGGGGGCACCAGCTATGGCTACACCTTC. This encodes CASSMGTGGTSYGYTF.

The V and J genes are TRBV19 and TRBJ2-3; no definite D call. Germline V lookup: CDR1 LNHDA, CDR2 SQIVND (reference sequence). With 3 bases removed from V and 0 bases from J, the gap between germline ends came to 10 bases. This CDR3 has 15 amino acids. The CDR3 coding sequence is TGTGCCAGTAGTATCACTGCCTCTAGCACAGATACGCAGTATTTT. This codes for CASSITASSTDTQYF.

This clone was counted only a few times. CDR3 DNA sequence: TGTGCCAGCAGTGACAAGCAGGGTCTCGCTTCCTACAATGAGCAGTTCTTC. This gives the protein CASSDKQGLASYNEQFF. The chain is built from TRBV9 and TRBJ2-1, with D maybe TRBD1 (5 bases). The CDR3 is made up of 17 amino acids. V gave up 5 bases and J gave up 1 base, with 19 bases separating them. Germline V gene data show CDR1 as SGDLS and CDR2 as YYNGEE.

Remarks on this clone: Germline and junction disagree at one end, which may indicate a read error. This chain connects TRBV4-3 to TRBJ1-1; the D gene is possibly TRBD1 (6 bases). Germline V gene sequence: CDR1 LGHNA, CDR2 YSLEER. CDR3 size: 12 residues. This CDR3 is CASSRAEVGQTF. As DNA, the CDR3 is TGCGCCAGCAGCCGTGCCGAGGTAGGACAGACCTTT.

The chain couples TRBV29-1 to TRBJ1-2; 7 bases agree with TRBD1. The trim removed 1 base at V and 4 bases at J, leaving 6 bases unmatched. Per germline, CDR1 SQVTM and CDR2 ANQGSEA. This CDR3 has 14 amino acids. The CDR3 DNA sequence: TGCAGCGTTGAAGGGGGCAGGGGGAGCTATGGCTACACCTTC. Translating gives CSVEGGRGSYGYTF. Looking up the rest from reference TRBV29-1 and TRBJ1-2 gives the full variable domain: SAVISQKPSRDICQRGTSLTIQCQVDSQVTMMFWYRQQPGQSLTLIATANQGSEATYESGFVIDKFPISRPNLTFSTLTVSNMSPEDSSIYLCSVEGGRGSYGYTFGSGTRLTVV.

The count of this clone is one. This chain links TRBV29-1 with TRBJ1-1, with TRBD1 matching over 8 bases. This CDR3 has 15 amino acids. The germline CDR1 and CDR2 sequences are SQVTM and ANQGSEA. The V segment lost 7 bases and the J segment 8 bases; nucleotides outside the gene matches: 18. This CDR3 reads CSATPTRDRSNEAFF. DNA of the CDR3: TGCAGCGCTACCCCTACGAGGGACAGGAGTAACGAAGCTTTCTTT. The full variable domain, in which reference TRBV29-1 and TRBJ1-1 provide the parts outside the CDR3, is SAVISQKPSRDICQRGTSLTIQCQVDSQVTMMFWYRQQPGQSLTLIATANQGSEATYESGFVIDKFPISRPNLTFSTLTVSNMSPEDSSIYLCSATPTRDRSNEAFFGQGTRLTVV.

CDR3 sequence reads: CASSLGTGVGVEQYF. DNA of the CDR3: TGTGCCAGCAGCTTAGGGACAGGGGTAGGGGTCGAGCAGTACTTC. V usage is TRBV11-2 and J usage is TRBJ2-7; 9 bases line up with TRBD1. In germline, CDR1 is SGHAT, CDR2 FQNNGV. The CDR3 is 15 residues long. J was trimmed by 6 bases and V by 1 base; bases with no gene match: 7.

The chain employs TRBV28 and TRBJ2-1; 9 nucleotides agree with TRBD2. The CDR3 spans 14 residues. In germline, CDR1 is MDHEN, CDR2 SYDVKM. V lost 5 bases to trimming and J lost 7 bases; unmatched junction nucleotides: 6. In DNA form, the CDR3 reads TGTGCCAGCAGTAATAGCGGGGGTAAAAATGAGCAGTTCTTC. It specifies CASSNSGGKNEQFF.

Points on this clone: An end of the junction does not agree with germline; a read error may underlie this. The V gene is TRBV7-9, the J gene TRBJ1-2; no definite D call. Germline CDR1 SEHNR, CDR2 FQNEAQ (reference sequence). The CDR3 has 14 residues. This chain's CDR3 is CSSSPWEILYGYTF. The CDR3 nucleotides read TGTTCCAGCAGCCCTTGGGAGATCCTCTATGGCTACACCTTC.

The chain is built from TRBV5-1 and TRBJ2-2, with 9 bases matching TRBD1. V shed 4 bases, J shed 10 bases, and the junction held 14 bases outside the gene matches. CDR3 length equals 16 residues. Per germline, CDR1 SGHRS and CDR2 YFSETQ. The CDR3 region is CASSPGAGQGFEELFF. The CDR3 nucleotides are TGCGCCAGCAGCCCGGGAGCGGGACAGGGATTTGAGGAGCTGTTTTTT.

The chain has TRBV6-5 and TRBJ1-2, with 9 bases that match TRBD1. V was pared by 6 bases and J by 5 bases, with 10 bases of the junction left unmatched. CDR1 is MNHEY and CDR2 is SVGAGI in the germline V gene. The CDR3 consists of 15 residues. CDR3 protein: CASSRGTGGVYGYTF. The CDR3 bases are TGTGCCAGCAGCCGGGGAACAGGGGGCGTTTATGGCTACACCTTC.

This clone has only one observation. The chain has TRBV28 and TRBJ1-6; D is unresolved. The germline CDR1 and CDR2 sequences are MDHEN and SYDVKM. This CDR3 has 13 amino acids. With 6 bases removed from V and 5 bases from J, the gap between germline ends came to 8 bases. The CDR3 loop reads CASRAVHNSPLHF. In DNA form, the CDR3 reads TGTGCCAGCAGGGCGGTCCATAATTCACCCCTCCACTTT. Based on the CDR3 plus reference TRBV28 and TRBJ1-6, the full variable domain is DVKVTQSSRYLVKRTGEKVFLECVQDMDHENMFWYRQDPGLGLRLIYFSYDVKMKEKGDIPEGYSVSREKKERFSLILESASTNQTSMYLCASRAVHNSPLHFGNGTRLTVT.